This TCR beta chain was sequenced during a study of identical twins (dated by TCRdb to the mid-2010s). About the study as a whole: TCR alpha and beta repertoires from monozygotic twins, unrelated adults of various ages and cord blood were deep-sequenced to test whether fetal clonotypes persist. To rule out contamination, the twin experiments were replicated at different times with different library preparation protocols. Results the study describes overall, beyond this receptor: Compared with coincidental sharing between unrelated individuals, out-of-frame TCR alpha sequences shared between twins had an excess of sequences with low generation probability. Because the same donors could not be followed over many years, conclusions were based on cross-sectional statistical analysis. Abundant cord blood beta clonotypes had fewer insertions, young adult naive repertoires showed a similar but weaker trend, and memory repertoires showed no such trend. Invariant T cells such as MAIT and iNKT could partly confound zero-insertion analyses, although diverse VJ usage argued against such confounding for most clonotypes. The excess sharing between twins in beta out-of-frame sequences was weaker because fewer shared sequences reduced the signal-to-noise ratio. In monozygotic twins, out-of-frame TCR alpha sharing was systematically underestimated by recombination models, although the models agreed with sharing between unrelated individuals.

From its cysteine to its phenylalanine, the CDR3 spans 13 amino acids. The read is trimmed to its CDR3 DNA, 39 bases read in frame from base 1. The trim is 0 bases for V and 10 bases for J, with a gap of 12 bases between the germline ends. CDR1 and CDR2 were assigned from the germline V gene as MNHEY and SVGEGT. This clonotype occurred a few times. Its antigen specificity is not known. No base quality values were provided; no much bigger clone lies one nucleotide off. Every donor in the study was a healthy Caucasian. The twin cohort consisted of three pairs of female monozygotic twins, all aged roughly 18 to 29 years. Positive isolation kits from Invitrogen were used to isolate CD4+ and CD8+ T cell populations. The library was obtained by 5' RACE. The listed sequencing device is Illumina HiSeq 2000. Template switching introduced a universal primer binding site; the final cDNA contained a unique molecular identifier, enabling accurate counting of TCR cDNA molecules. First-strand cDNA for TCR alpha and beta chains was synthesized from specific primers in the conserved constant-segment region. To control for contamination, each cDNA library was double barcoded with a SMART-Mk sample barcode plus Illumina barcodes. TruSeq adapter sequences along with Illumina sample barcodes were introduced in two successive PCR steps. Sequencing of the TCR alpha and beta cDNA libraries was done on the Illumina HiSeq platform using custom primers. On the authors' methods: MiGEC was used to process raw reads and extract unique molecular identifiers, and MiXCR was used to find CDR3 positions. Recombination models were inferred per individual with the repgenHMM and IGoR tools using an EM algorithm. The analysis of shared clonotypes was done with the tcR package in R, with sharing normalized by the product of cloneset sizes. To study raw recombination without the effects of thymic and clonal selection, out-of-frame nonproductive sequences were analyzed. TCRdb cleaned the public reads at Q25 with fastp, built clones with MiXCR and kept in-frame beta chains. Here each entry gathers all rows of one CDR3 protein and keeps the most common genes and DNA. TCRdb assigned the V and J calls; the authors' analysis was not used. This sample comprises a few hundred thousand distinct CDR3 sequences, 8.5% to 9.5% of them detected only once. The ten largest make up 6% to 8.5% of the sample.

Separately, the same data were catalogued under a study of yellow fever vaccine responses in identical twins. That second report states: According to the authors, the vaccine-induced T cell response in identical twins seemed to be partly convergent and partly specific to each individual. The study precisely tracked vaccine-responding T cell clones in identical twins.

Recombination linked TRBV6-2 or TRBV6-3 to TRBJ1-1; no D gene call is confident. The clonotype originates from a young woman in good health. The sequencing input was CD8+ T cells sorted from blood. For the CDR3, the sequence is CASSYSTGRAAFF. The nucleotides are TGTGCCAGCAGTTACTCGACGGGCCGAGCAGCTTTCTTT.